This T cell receptor (beta chain) is drawn from a study of cytomegalovirus exposure and HLA in healthy donors. Details on this clone: Its ends do not fully match the called genes, so a read error is possible.

Germline CDR1 and CDR2: KGHSH and LQKENI. The CDR3 is made up of 15 amino acids. In the PCR, 60 Vbeta and 13 Jbeta primers were used. Data came from immunoSEQ multiplex PCR; TCRdb stores just in-frame clones and leaves some out. The table shows 250,000 to 350,000 clones, with 75% to 90% occurring only once. The material sequenced was PBMCs. This TCR came from a girl aged 2 to 9 in good health and CMV-seronegative. The gene calls are TRBV18 and TRBJ2-2; D remains ambiguous. CDR3 amino acids: CASSPLGVGTAELFF. In nucleotides, the CDR3 is TGTGCCAGCTCACCCCTAGGTGTCGGAACCGCGGAGCTGTTTTTT.